These 30 T cell receptor beta chains originate from one sample sequenced in a study of siplizumab effects on memory and regulatory T cells. Some clones are missing from TCRdb's copy, which holds only in-frame ones; the method was immunoSEQ multiplex PCR. The sample carries about 75,000 clones, 93% recorded once. The sequencing sample was made of CD8+ T cells sorted from blood. The receptors shown here come from a human donor in good health.

The genes are TRBV11-1 and TRBJ2-2; D gene unclear. The CDR3 runs 14 residues. Between the trimmed V and J ends, which lost 7 bases and 0 bases, there was a span of 9 bases. CDR1 is SGHAT, CDR2 FQDESV, per germline (reference sequence). The CDR3 reads CASTDGPNTGELFF. CDR3 nucleotide sequence: TGTGCCAGCACAGACGGCCCGAACACCGGGGAGCTGTTTTTT.

This chain connects TRBV5-4 to TRBJ2-7, with 7 bases lining up with TRBD1. The CDR3 consists of 15 residues. From germline, CDR1 is SGHNT and CDR2 YYREEE (reference sequence). The J segment lost 0 bases and the V segment lost 4 bases, leaving 7 bases of the junction unmatched. The CDR3 spells CASSMTGTLSYEQYF. CDR3 sequence (DNA): TGTGCCAGCAGCATGACAGGGACCCTCTCCTACGAGCAGTACTTC.

V gene TRBV6-5 combines with J gene TRBJ1-1; 7 bases align to TRBD1. Germline V gene lookup returns CDR1 MNHEY and CDR2 SVGAGI. Trimming at V came to 2 bases and at J to 4 bases, leaving 1 base not matched to a gene. There are 13 residues in the CDR3. The DNA for the CDR3 is TGTGCCAGCAGTTACGGACAGGCCACTGAAGCTTTCTTT. This codes for CASSYGQATEAFF.

The gene calls are TRBV7-6 and TRBJ2-7; tentatively, D is TRBD1 (6 bases). This CDR3 region has 18 residues. CDR1 and CDR2 from the germline V gene are SGHVS and FNYEAQ. The V end lost 1 base, the J end lost 4 bases, and 23 bases lay between the germline ends. DNA for the CDR3: TGTGCCAGCAGCTTAGAGGGGCCGCGTGGGGGCGTCCAGTACGAGCAGTACTTC. Protein sequence: CASSLEGPRGGVQYEQYF.

This chain connects TRBV7-2 to TRBJ1-6, with 8 bases that match TRBD1. The CDR3 has 15 amino acids. Germline loops: CDR1 SGHTA, CDR2 FQGNSA. The V and J ends lost 5 bases and 7 bases, in that order; junction bases with no gene match: 7. The CDR3 DNA reads TGTGCCAGCAGCGCCCTCCAGGGGGCGAATTCACCCCTCCACTTT. Translation gives CASSALQGANSPLHF.

This chain joins TRBV6-1 and TRBJ1-6; 7 nucleotides align to TRBD1. V gave up 2 bases and J gave up 8 bases; unmatched junction bases: 9. Germline V lookup: CDR1 MNHNS, CDR2 SASEGT. CDR3 length: 16 residues. DNA for the CDR3: TGTGCCAGCAGTGAATTCCAGTGGACAGGAGATTCACCCCTCCACTTT. It codes for CASSEFQWTGDSPLHF.

This clone was counted once. This sequence joins TRBV2 and TRBJ1-1; TRBD1 matches at 8 bases. V shed 9 bases, J shed 0 bases, and the junction held 3 bases outside the gene matches. The CDR3 loop spans 13 amino acids. Germline CDR1 is SNHLY and CDR2 is FYNNEI. The CDR3 loop is CARGDRLNTEAFF. CDR3 bases: TGTGCCAGGGGGGACAGGCTGAACACTGAAGCTTTCTTT.

This rearrangement joins TRBV7-9 to TRBJ2-1; D gene unclear. The germline V gene encodes CDR1 SEHNR and CDR2 FQNEAQ (reference sequence). This CDR3 contains 15 residues. V was shortened by 1 base and J by 0 bases, with 7 bases between the two germline ends. CDR3 sequence reads: CASSLVSGSYNEQFF. CDR3 in DNA: TGTGCCAGCAGCTTAGTCTCGGGCTCCTACAATGAGCAGTTCTTC.

The chain employs TRBV2 and TRBJ2-5; TRBD1 is a possible D gene (6 bases). There are 15 residues in the CDR3. Trimming shortened V by 1 base and J by 5 bases, and 14 bases separated the two germline ends. Germline V gene data show CDR1 as SNHLY and CDR2 as FYNNEI. The CDR3 region is CASSEGTVGVETQYF. The CDR3 DNA is TGTGCCAGCAGTGAAGGGACAGTAGGGGTGGAGACCCAGTACTTC. The variable domain in full, with the rest retrieved from reference TRBV2 and TRBJ2-5, is EPEVTQTPSHQVTQMGQEVILRCVPISNHLYFYWYRQILGQKVEFLVSFYNNEISEKSEIFDDQFSVERPDGSNFTLKIRSTKLEDSAMYFCASSEGTVGVETQYFGPGTRLLVL.

The rearrangement links TRBV9 to TRBJ1-4; tentative D call: TRBD1 (6 bases). Germline lookup yields CDR1 SGDLS and CDR2 YYNGEE. V dropped 4 bases and J dropped 11 bases, with 12 bases sitting between them. The CDR3 extends over 12 amino acids. The CDR3 DNA reads as TGTGCCAGCAGCCCCACAGGGTTCAAACTGTTTTTT. Translating gives CASSPTGFKLFF.

A remark on this clone: This sample also contains other DNA sequences that code for the same CDR3. This chain uses TRBV5-1 with TRBJ2-1; D is possibly TRBD1 (6 bases). Trimming pared 0 bases from V and 2 bases from J, leaving 12 bases between. The CDR3 sequence is 16 residues long. Per the germline V gene, CDR1 is SGHRS and CDR2 is YFSETQ. In DNA form, the CDR3 reads TGCGCCAGCAGCTTGGCGAGTGGGGGCGCCTACAATGAGCAGTTCTTC. It is translated as CASSLASGGAYNEQFF.

Notes on this clone: Without the conserved terminal phenylalanine or tryptophan, this CDR3 likely stems from a read error. V is TRBV7-2 and J is TRBJ1-2; perhaps TRBD1 as D (6 bases). The germline V gene encodes CDR1 SGHTA and CDR2 FQGNSA. The CDR3 has 14 amino acids. V was trimmed by 0 bases and J by 3 bases, leaving 8 bases between them. The CDR3 sequence: CASSLAEGDYGYTL. CDR3 nucleotide sequence: TGTGCCAGCAGCTTAGCGGAGGGGGACTATGGCTACACCCTC.

This clone was detected a few times. The rearrangement links TRBV27 to TRBJ1-5; D gene ambiguous. In germline, CDR1 is MNHEY, CDR2 SMNVEV (reference sequence). V was pared by 10 bases and J by 0 bases, with 13 bases between. The CDR3 is made up of 14 amino acids. The CDR3 is CAITGLDSNQPQHF. The CDR3 DNA sequence: TGTGCCATCACTGGACTCGATAGCAATCAGCCCCAGCATTTT.

This chain connects TRBV7-3 to TRBJ1-1; D remains unclear. Per the germline V gene, CDR1 is SGHTA and CDR2 is FQGTGA. There are 13 residues in the CDR3. V dropped 3 bases and J dropped 3 bases, with 8 bases sitting between them. CDR3 residues: CASSFFGDTEAFF. For the CDR3, the DNA is TGTGCCAGCAGCTTCTTCGGGGACACTGAAGCTTTCTTT.

The chain employs TRBV7-8 and TRBJ2-1, with a possible D match to TRBD2 (5 bases). Per the germline V gene, CDR1 is SGHVS and CDR2 is FQNEAQ. The CDR3 covers 14 residues. Trimming stripped 5 bases from V and 3 bases from J, with 11 bases between. Here the CDR3 DNA reads TGTGCCAGCAGCCCGACCGGGGTCTACAATGAGCAGTTCTTC. It specifies CASSPTGVYNEQFF.

V and J are TRBV4-1 and TRBJ2-1; D perhaps matches TRBD1 (5 bases). Germline V gives CDR1 MGHRA, CDR2 YSYEKL. The CDR3 spans 14 residues. Trimming took off 8 bases at V and 0 bases at J, with 11 bases between the two ends. The CDR3 DNA follows: TGCGCCAGCGGCGACAGTAGCTCCTACAATGAGCAGTTCTTC. Translated: CASGDSSSYNEQFF.

The chain uses TRBV19 and TRBJ1-3, with TRBD1 as a possible D gene (6 bases). Germline values: CDR1 LNHDA, CDR2 SQIVND (reference sequence). The CDR3 is made up of 16 amino acids. V lost 6 bases and J 6 bases, leaving 21 bases between the germline ends. Here the CDR3 DNA reads TGTGCCAGTAGCCTTATGGGAACAGGGCTAGAAAACACCATATATTTT. Its protein is CASSLMGTGLENTIYF.

This chain links TRBV29-1 with TRBJ2-6, with D hard to call. CDR3 length: 15 amino acids. Germline V lookup: CDR1 SQVTM, CDR2 ANQGSEA. V lost 6 bases and J 0 bases, leaving 12 bases between the germline ends. The CDR3 DNA reads as TGCAGCGTCCTGACGGCTAGCTCTGGGGCCAACGTCCTGACTTTC. Translation gives CSVLTASSGANVLTF.

V is TRBV19 and J is TRBJ2-3; unclear D gene. The CDR3 loop spans 14 amino acids. Germline values: CDR1 LNHDA, CDR2 SQIVND (reference sequence). V lost 5 bases and J lost 2, with 11 bases in between. The CDR3 reads CASSSRTFTDTQYF. CDR3 coding DNA: TGTGCCAGTAGTTCCAGAACATTCACAGATACGCAGTATTTT.

This clone was seen a single time. V and J are TRBV5-4 and TRBJ2-5; a possible D gene is TRBD1 (6 bases). Germline loops: CDR1 SGHNT, CDR2 YYREEE (reference sequence). This CDR3 is built from 13 residues. V gave up 0 bases and J gave up 5 bases, with 8 bases separating them. The CDR3 bases are TGTGCCAGCAGCTTGGTGGGGGCGGAGACCCAGTACTTC. It encodes CASSLVGAETQYF.

The CDR3 loop reads CASSSSSEAKNIQYF. The CDR3 DNA reads as TGTGCCAGCAGTTCCTCGTCGGAAGCCAAAAACATTCAGTACTTC. V usage is TRBV5-6 and J usage is TRBJ2-4; D call uncertain. The CDR3 loop spans 15 amino acids. Germline V CDR1 and CDR2: SGHDT, YYEEEE. V was shortened by 5 bases and J by 0 bases, with 12 bases between the two germline ends.

V is TRBV7-9 and J is TRBJ1-2, with D uncertain. The germline V and J ends were trimmed by 1 base and 2 bases, with 5 bases remaining between them. The CDR3 length is 13 residues. Germline V gene sequence: CDR1 SEHNR, CDR2 FQNEAQ (reference sequence). In nucleotides, the CDR3 is TGTGCCAGCAGCTTAGAGACGAACTATGGCTACACCTTC. It encodes CASSLETNYGYTF. The full variable domain, rest sourced from reference TRBV7-9 and TRBJ1-2, is DTGVSQNPRHKITKRGQNVTFRCDPISEHNRLYWYRQTLGQGPEFLTYFQNEAQLEKSRLLSDRFSAERPKGSFSTLEIQRTEQGDSAMYLCASSLETNYGYTFGSGTRLTVV.

This chain joins TRBV5-1 and TRBJ2-7; possibly TRBD2 for D (6 bases). The CDR3 is 15 amino acids. Germline V lookup: CDR1 SGHRS, CDR2 YFSETQ. V gave up 1 base and J gave up 6 bases, with 17 bases separating them. The CDR3 DNA reads as TGCGCCAGCAGCTTGACCGGGACTCCTCCTCCCGAGCAGTACTTC. Protein sequence: CASSLTGTPPPEQYF.

This chain links TRBV27 with TRBJ1-2; tentative D call: TRBD1 (5 bases). CDR1 MNHEY and CDR2 SMNVEV come from the germline V gene (reference sequence). The V and J ends lost 1 base and 2 bases respectively, with 17 bases between them. The CDR3 has 17 amino acids. CDR3 region: CASSLYSGDLDNYGYTF. CDR3 DNA: TGTGCCAGCAGTTTATATTCCGGGGACCTAGACAACTATGGCTACACCTTC.

The chain employs TRBV15 and TRBJ2-5, with D perhaps matching TRBD2 (5 bases). The CDR3 sequence is 13 residues long. Germline V gene data show CDR1 as LNHNV and CDR2 as YYDKDF (reference sequence). V lost 11 bases and J lost 2, with 15 bases in between. The CDR3 is CAAKIAPQETQYF. CDR3 sequence (DNA): TGTGCCGCAAAAATAGCGCCTCAAGAGACCCAGTACTTC.

This clone appeared a single time. The chain joins TRBV30 to TRBJ2-7, with D possibly being TRBD1 (5 bases). The V end lost 2 bases, the J end lost 4 bases, and 15 bases lay between the germline ends. Per germline, CDR1 GTSNPN and CDR2 SVGIG (reference sequence). CDR3 length: 14 amino acids. The CDR3 nucleotides read TGTGCCTGGAGTATCGGACAAGGTGCGTACGAGCAGTACTTC. Encoded protein: CAWSIGQGAYEQYF.

The genes are TRBV9 and TRBJ2-1; weak D call: TRBD2 (6 bases). Germline CDR1 and CDR2: SGDLS and YYNGEE. V lost 5 bases and J lost 0, with 12 bases in between. CDR3 length equals 15 residues. The CDR3 loop reads CASRSAGSSYNEQFF. CDR3 bases: TGTGCCAGCAGGTCGGCGGGAAGCTCCTACAATGAGCAGTTCTTC.

This chain connects TRBV9 to TRBJ1-1; D not resolved. This CDR3 is built from 14 residues. Trimming removed 0 bases from V and 6 bases from J, with 12 bases in between. Germline V lookup: CDR1 SGDLS, CDR2 YYNGEE. CDR3 bases: TGTGCCAGCAGCGTAGTGGGTTCAGGCCCTGAAGCTTTCTTT. This translates into CASSVVGSGPEAFF.

This chain joins TRBV9 and TRBJ2-7; possibly TRBD1 or TRBD2 for D (5 bases each). The CDR3 has 14 residues. V was shortened by 3 bases and J by 2 bases, with 12 bases between the two germline ends. Germline V gene sequence: CDR1 SGDLS, CDR2 YYNGEE. In DNA form, the CDR3 reads TGTGCCAGCAGCGAGGGGAGTTACCCCTACGAGCAGTACTTC. Amino acid sequence: CASSEGSYPYEQYF.

Comments on this clone: At one end, the junction sequence differs from germline, possibly due to a read error. V gene TRBV5-4 combines with J gene TRBJ1-3; no clear D gene. Germline assignment: CDR1 SGHNT and CDR2 YYREEE (reference sequence). The CDR3 is 13 residues long. This CDR3 is CASSRESENTIYF. Written as DNA, the CDR3 is TGTGCCAGCAGCCGAGAGTCTGAAAACACCATATATTTT.